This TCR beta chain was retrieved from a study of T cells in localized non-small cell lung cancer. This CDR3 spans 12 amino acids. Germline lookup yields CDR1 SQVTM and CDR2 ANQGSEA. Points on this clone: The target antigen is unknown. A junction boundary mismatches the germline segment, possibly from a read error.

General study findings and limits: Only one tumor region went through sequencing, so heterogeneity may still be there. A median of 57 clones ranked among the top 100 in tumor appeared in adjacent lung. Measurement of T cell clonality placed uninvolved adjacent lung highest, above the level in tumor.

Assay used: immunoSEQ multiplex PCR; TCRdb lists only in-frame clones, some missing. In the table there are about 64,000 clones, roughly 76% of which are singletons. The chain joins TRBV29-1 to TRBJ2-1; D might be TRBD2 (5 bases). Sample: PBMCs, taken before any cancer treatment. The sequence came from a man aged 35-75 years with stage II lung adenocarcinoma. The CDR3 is CSVDEATNFPLF. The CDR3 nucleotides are TGCAGCGTTGACGAGGCGACTAACTTCCCACTCTTC.